Presented here are 18 T cell receptor beta chains from one specimen sequenced in a study of T cells in Graves' hyperthyroidism and ophthalmopathy. Researchers amplified the TCR beta CDR3 regions from RNA transcripts. When the TCR CDR3 underwent first-round RT-PCR, the HTBI primer set was used. TCRdb independently ran MiXCR on the multiplex PCR reads; one entry per CDR3 protein. The sample lists fewer than 650,000 distinct CDR3 sequences, approximately 14% occurring once. The sequencing input was blood. The receptor set was obtained from a woman in her thirties or forties with Graves' hyperthyroidism.

This clonotype was seen ten or more times. The J gene is TRBJ1-1, the V gene TRBV24-1; D may be TRBD1 (5 bases). This CDR3 has 13 amino acids. Germline V gives CDR1 KGHDR, CDR2 SFDVKD. Trimming removed 6 bases from V and 4 bases from J, with 11 bases in between. The CDR3 region is CATSQGYGTEAFF. The DNA for the CDR3 is TGTGCCACCAGTCAGGGTTACGGCACTGAAGCTTTCTTT.

This clonotype was observed a few times. The chain carries TRBV29-1 and TRBJ2-3; TRBD2 agrees at 10 bases. V dropped 4 bases and J dropped 4; count of bases not matched to a gene: 11. This CDR3 spans 16 amino acids. The germline V gene encodes CDR1 SQVTM and CDR2 ANQGSEA. This chain's CDR3 is CSVVPSTSGISDTQYF. Here the CDR3 DNA reads TGCAGCGTTGTCCCCTCCACTAGCGGGATATCAGATACGCAGTATTTT.

The CDR3 sequence is CASSPRTLNPDGGANVLTF. The CDR3 DNA follows: TGCGCCAGCAGCCCTCGGACCTTAAACCCTGACGGTGGGGCCAACGTCCTGACTTTC. The rearrangement uses TRBV5-1 and TRBJ2-6; D unresolved. The CDR3 has 19 residues. The V end was cut by 4 bases, the J end by 3 bases, with 23 bases between. Looked up from germline, CDR1 is SGHRS and CDR2 is YFSETQ.

The chain employs TRBV6-2 or TRBV6-3 and TRBJ2-5; D remains unclear. The length of the CDR3 is 14 residues. V gave up 2 bases and J gave up 2 bases, with 9 bases separating them. Germline-derived CDR1 and CDR2 are MNHEY and SVGEGT. The CDR3 nucleotides read TGTGCCAGCAGTTACGGCCAACTTCAAGAGACCCAGTACTTC. Protein sequence: CASSYGQLQETQYF.

This chain uses TRBV15 with TRBJ1-2; D may be TRBD1 (5 bases). This CDR3 contains 16 residues. V lost 2 bases, J lost 0 bases, and 13 bases lay in between. Germline values: CDR1 LNHNV, CDR2 YYDKDF (reference sequence). CDR3 coding DNA: TGTGCCACCAGCAGAACCAGGGACGGAGCTAACTATGGCTACACCTTC. Its translation is CATSRTRDGANYGYTF.

This clonotype was observed a few times. A much bigger clone sits one base away, suggesting this may be a read error. The rearrangement links TRBV28 to TRBJ2-3; TRBD1 might be the D (6 bases). The CDR3 loop spans 15 amino acids. Germline CDR1 MDHEN, CDR2 SYDVKM. Trimming cost V 3 bases and J 8 bases, with 18 bases left between them. CDR3: CASSFGRGIPGTQYF. The CDR3 nucleotides read TGTGCCAGCAGTTTTGGCAGGGGTATTCCAGGTACGCAGTATTTT.

In its sample, this clonotype was seen many times. The V gene is TRBV20-1, the J gene TRBJ2-4; unclear D gene. V lost 5 bases, J lost 6 bases, and 17 bases lay in between. The CDR3 loop spans 14 amino acids. Germline CDR1 is DFQATT and CDR2 is SNEGSKA (reference sequence). CDR3 coding DNA: TGCAGTGCTGGCACCCCCGGTTTAGGAAACATTCAGTACTTC. Residues: CSAGTPGLGNIQYF.

This clonotype was detected only once. This sequence joins TRBV19 and TRBJ1-5, with 7 bases lining up with TRBD1. The germline V gene encodes CDR1 LNHDA and CDR2 SQIVND (reference sequence). There are 15 residues in the CDR3. J lost 0 bases, V lost 6 bases, and 5 bases had no gene match. The CDR3 here is CASRGTATSNQPQHF. CDR3 nucleotide sequence: TGTGCCAGTAGAGGGACAGCAACTAGCAATCAGCCCCAGCATTTT.

This clonotype was found many times. V is TRBV12-3 or TRBV12-4 and J is TRBJ1-4; no clear D gene. The CDR3 is 12 residues long. V lost 0 bases and J 7 bases, leaving 3 bases between the germline ends. CDR3 in amino acids: CASSLAGEKLFF. DNA of the CDR3: TGTGCCAGCAGTTTAGCGGGTGAAAAACTGTTTTTT.

This clonotype has a single count. V and J are TRBV6-2 or TRBV6-3 and TRBJ2-1; 11 bases are a match to TRBD2. Per the germline V gene, CDR1 is MNHEY and CDR2 is SVGEGT. V lost 0 bases, J lost 5 bases, and 9 bases stayed unmatched. This CDR3 is 18 amino acids long. CDR3 sequence reads: CASSYSRLAGGYHNEQFF. The DNA for the CDR3 is TGTGCCAGCAGTTACTCCCGGCTAGCGGGAGGTTATCACAATGAGCAGTTCTTC.

This clonotype came up many times. The chain joins TRBV12-3 or TRBV12-4 to TRBJ2-1; D uncertain. The CDR3 runs to 14 residues. V was trimmed by 3 bases and J by 4 bases, leaving 10 bases between them. CDR3 protein: CASSFSVGYNEQFF. CDR3 DNA: TGTGCCAGCAGTTTTTCGGTGGGTTACAATGAGCAGTTCTTC.

This clonotype was seen more than once but under ten times. The rearrangement joins TRBV19 to TRBJ2-2; 10 nucleotides line up with TRBD1. Germline assignment: CDR1 LNHDA and CDR2 SQIVND (reference sequence). This CDR3 is 15 amino acids long. Trimming took 5 bases from V and 7 from J; bases not matched to a gene: 7. CDR3 protein: CASSPGTGVGGELFF. CDR3 sequence (DNA): TGTGCCAGTAGTCCCGGGACAGGGGTGGGCGGGGAGCTGTTTTTT.

This clonotype was observed a handful of times. V usage is TRBV5-1 and J usage is TRBJ2-5; 9 bases line up with TRBD1. This CDR3 is 14 amino acids long. Germline-derived CDR1 and CDR2 are SGHRS and YFSETQ. V was pared by 4 bases and J by 2 bases, with 3 bases of the junction left unmatched. The CDR3 is CASSRGQGQETQYF. CDR3 in DNA: TGCGCCAGCAGCAGGGGACAGGGACAAGAGACCCAGTACTTC.

This clonotype was seen at least ten times. The rearrangement uses TRBV2 and TRBJ1-1; 7 nucleotides match TRBD1. J gave up 4 bases and V 6 bases, and 5 bases lay outside the gene matches. The V gene's germline CDR1 is SNHLY and CDR2 FYNNEI. The CDR3 covers 13 residues. CDR3 sequence: CASRTGVGTEAFF. The CDR3 DNA reads as TGTGCCAGCAGAACAGGGGTGGGCACTGAAGCTTTCTTT.

This clonotype was observed a handful of times. The CDR3 loop is CASSQVRGRGLSGANVLTF. Written as DNA, the CDR3 is TGTGCCAGCAGCCAAGTAAGGGGCAGGGGGCTATCTGGGGCCAACGTCCTGACTTTC. The chain recombines TRBV3-1 with TRBJ2-6, with TRBD1 matching 8 bases. The V gene end was trimmed by 1 base and the J gene end by 1 base; junction bases not matched to a gene: 9. This CDR3 has 19 residues. Germline V gene data show CDR1 as LGHDT and CDR2 as YNNKEL (reference sequence).

This clonotype turned up a few times. The J gene is TRBJ2-5, the V gene TRBV7-3; 7 bases line up with TRBD2. Germline V gene data show CDR1 as SGHTA and CDR2 as FQGTGA. After removal of 5 bases from V and 5 bases from J, the junction contained 11 bases not matched to a gene. CDR3 length: 15 amino acids. The chain's CDR3 is CASSPEAGLGETQYF. CDR3 nucleotide sequence: TGTGCCAGCAGCCCGGAAGCGGGATTGGGGGAGACCCAGTACTTC.

This sequence joins TRBV9 and TRBJ1-5; no definite D call. This CDR3 spans 15 amino acids. Germline loops: CDR1 SGDLS, CDR2 YYNGEE. V shed 4 bases and J shed 6 bases, with 17 bases lying between them. The CDR3, as DNA: TGTGCCAGCAGCCCCACTGAGGGTATCGCTCAGCCCCAGCATTTT. This codes for CASSPTEGIAQPQHF.

This clonotype came up many times. The chain has TRBV20-1 and TRBJ2-1, with TRBD2 matching 12 bases. J gave up 8 bases and V 6 bases, and 11 bases lay outside the gene matches. CDR3 length: 15 residues. Germline V gives CDR1 DFQATT, CDR2 SNEGSKA (reference sequence). The CDR3 loop is CSAVRTSGMVDEQFF. CDR3 bases: TGCAGTGCCGTCCGGACTAGCGGGATGGTTGATGAGCAGTTCTTC.